Listed below are T cell receptor beta chains from one sample, sequenced in a study of identical twins. From the 5' RACE reads, TCRdb called clonotypes with MiXCR, one entry per CDR3 protein. Of under 800,000 distinct CDR3 sequences listed, about 20% were seen once; the top ten hold 4% to 5.5%. The data also belong to a second study, concerning T cells expressing NK-cell markers.

The sequenced sample consisted of PBMCs. The receptor source for this set is a woman between 18 and 29 years old in good health. The CDR3 runs from the conserved cysteine through the conserved F or W. A D gene is named only where the DNA matches it firmly. Size is stated for part of the rows, as once, few or many counts, or as a class when the clone is expanded.

V gene	clone size	D gene	J gene	CDR3 protein	CDR3 DNA
TRBV7-2	-	-	TRBJ2-3	CASSLWGPADTQYF	TGTGCCAGCAGCTTATGGGGTCCGGCAGATACGCAGTATTTT
TRBV7-9	-	TRBD1	TRBJ2-5	CASSPRQGAYQETQYF	TGTGCCAGCAGCCCGAGACAGGGGGCGTACCAAGAGACCCAGTACTTC
TRBV5-4	few	TRBD1	TRBJ2-3	CASSWGVGQGPDTQYF	TGTGCCAGCAGCTGGGGGGTGGGACAGGGGCCAGATACGCAGTATTTT
TRBV7-2	many	TRBD1	TRBJ1-1	CASSSRTGNTEAFF	TGTGCCAGCAGCTCGCGGACAGGGAACACTGAAGCTTTCTTT
TRBV5-1	many	TRBD2	TRBJ2-3	CASSSQISGGSTDTQYF	TGCGCCAGCAGCTCACAAATTAGCGGGGGTAGCACAGATACGCAGTATTTT
TRBV4-3	-	-	TRBJ2-2	CASSTGQISTGELFF	TGCGCCAGCAGCACGGGTCAAATAAGCACCGGGGAGCTGTTTTTT
TRBV7-6	few	-	TRBJ2-2	CASSLEFPGELFF	TGTGCCAGCAGCTTAGAGTTCCCCGGGGAGCTGTTTTTT
TRBV7-8	-	TRBD2	TRBJ2-7	CASSPLAGRAYEQYF	TGTGCCAGCAGCCCGTTAGCGGGACGAGCCTACGAGCAGTACTTC
TRBV6-5	few	-	TRBJ2-5	CASSYAMEETQYF	TGTGCCAGCAGTTACGCGATGGAAGAGACCCAGTACTTC
TRBV6-2/TRBV6-3	few	TRBD2	TRBJ2-1	CASSPPPYRLAGHEQFF	TGTGCCAGCAGCCCTCCCCCGTACAGACTAGCGGGACATGAGCAGTTCTTC
TRBV20-1	-	-	TRBJ1-1	CSAISRFGVVINTEAFF	TGCAGTGCTATATCCCGGTTTGGGGTGGTTATAAACACTGAAGCTTTCTTT
TRBV20-1	many	-	TRBJ1-1	CSARSQANTEAFF	TGCAGTGCTAGGTCCCAGGCAAACACTGAAGCTTTCTTT
TRBV15	-	-	TRBJ2-7	CATSRGYPPEQYF	TGTGCCACCAGCAGAGGTTACCCGCCCGAGCAGTACTTC
TRBV5-1	-	-	TRBJ2-7	CASKRDNSYEQYF	TGCGCCAGCAAAAGGGACAACTCCTACGAGCAGTACTTC
TRBV20-1	-	-	TRBJ2-2	CSARVGAPNTGELFF	TGCAGTGCTAGGGTTGGGGCTCCCAACACCGGGGAGCTGTTTTTT
TRBV12-3/TRBV12-4	-	-	TRBJ1-2	CASRLGAAQSGGYTF	TGTGCCAGCAGACTCGGGGCAGCCCAAAGTGGTGGCTACACCTTC
TRBV20-1	few	-	TRBJ2-1	CSASMSSAFDEQFF	TGCAGTGCTAGTATGTCATCAGCATTCGATGAGCAGTTCTTC
TRBV6-5	-	-	TRBJ2-1	CASSWMRRTPLSSYNEQFF	TGTGCCAGCAGTTGGATGCGACGAACCCCTCTGAGCTCCTACAATGAGCAGTTCTTC
TRBV23-1	-	-	TRBJ2-1	CASSPVYEQFF	TGCGCCAGCAGCCCAGTCTATGAGCAGTTCTTC
TRBV7-9	many	-	TRBJ1-1	CASSRTPGPNTEAFF	TGTGCCAGCAGCAGGACGCCAGGGCCGAACACTGAAGCTTTCTTT
TRBV15	few	-	TRBJ2-7	CATKTTDSSYEQYF	TGTGCCACCAAAACGACAGATAGCTCCTACGAGCAGTACTTC
TRBV12-3/TRBV12-4	few	-	TRBJ1-2	CASSPGTMGYTF	TGTGCCAGCAGCCCCGGGACTATGGGCTACACCTTC
TRBV7-3	-	-	TRBJ2-1	CASSPGVTNEQFF	TGTGCCAGCAGCCCAGGGGTTACTAATGAGCAGTTCTTC
TRBV12-3/TRBV12-4	many	-	TRBJ1-2	CASSPADGYGYTF	TGTGCCAGCAGCCCGGCAGACGGATATGGCTACACCTTC